The T cell receptor beta chain described here comes from a study of blood T cell repertoires in COVID-19. Living in 24 US areas, the participants were between 18 and 89 years of age. Self-reported history from a screening survey and questionnaire set each donor's cohort. As originally analysed: Reference gene primers were amplified, and this amplification served to estimate nucleated cell counts. The method was immunoSEQ multiplex PCR; TCRdb's version includes in-frame clones alone and lacks a portion of them. V and J calls and clone size follow that table, whereas D and trimming were derived from the DNA. Of 290,000 or so clones listed, approximately 92% are singletons. The CDR3 covers 18 residues. The germline V gene encodes CDR1 LGHNA and CDR2 YSLEER. The V and J ends lost 0 bases and 3 bases, in that order; junction bases with no gene match: 14.

V gene TRBV4-3 combines with J gene TRBJ2-7; 7 bases are a match to TRBD2. The sequence derives from a woman aged 25 to 45 who had recovered from COVID-19. Sequenced sample: PBMCs or T cells enriched from blood (not recorded which). The CDR3 region is CASSQDIGVRGEGYEQYF. DNA for the CDR3: TGCGCCAGCAGCCAAGATATAGGGGTAAGAGGGGAGGGCTACGAGCAGTACTTC.